This T cell receptor (beta chain) comes out of a study of blood T cell repertoires in COVID-19. Study in general: Material from acute and convalescent COVID-19 was sourced from the United States, Italy and Spain. From T cells, B-cell-depleted T cells, or PBMCs came the material, which was cDNA or gDNA.

In germline, CDR1 is SGHKS, CDR2 YYEKEE (reference sequence). Trimming took 0 bases from V and 8 from J, leaving 9 bases between them. There are 13 residues in the CDR3. Original processing notes: Quantification of nucleated cells was approximated via reference gene primer amplification. Profiling relied on immunoSEQ multiplex PCR, and the TCRdb table lists in-frame clones only, not all of them. That table gives V, J and clone size, and the DNA gave D and trimming. The sample yields 250,000 or so clones, roughly 90% seen once. Specimen: peripheral blood. The receptor was isolated from a woman younger than 45 with active or convalescent COVID-19. The chain carries TRBV5-5 and TRBJ1-5, with a tentative D call TRBD1 (5 bases). The CDR3, as DNA: TGTGCCAGCAGCTTGGGGGGCTTGAAGCCCCAGCATTTT. As protein: CASSLGGLKPQHF.